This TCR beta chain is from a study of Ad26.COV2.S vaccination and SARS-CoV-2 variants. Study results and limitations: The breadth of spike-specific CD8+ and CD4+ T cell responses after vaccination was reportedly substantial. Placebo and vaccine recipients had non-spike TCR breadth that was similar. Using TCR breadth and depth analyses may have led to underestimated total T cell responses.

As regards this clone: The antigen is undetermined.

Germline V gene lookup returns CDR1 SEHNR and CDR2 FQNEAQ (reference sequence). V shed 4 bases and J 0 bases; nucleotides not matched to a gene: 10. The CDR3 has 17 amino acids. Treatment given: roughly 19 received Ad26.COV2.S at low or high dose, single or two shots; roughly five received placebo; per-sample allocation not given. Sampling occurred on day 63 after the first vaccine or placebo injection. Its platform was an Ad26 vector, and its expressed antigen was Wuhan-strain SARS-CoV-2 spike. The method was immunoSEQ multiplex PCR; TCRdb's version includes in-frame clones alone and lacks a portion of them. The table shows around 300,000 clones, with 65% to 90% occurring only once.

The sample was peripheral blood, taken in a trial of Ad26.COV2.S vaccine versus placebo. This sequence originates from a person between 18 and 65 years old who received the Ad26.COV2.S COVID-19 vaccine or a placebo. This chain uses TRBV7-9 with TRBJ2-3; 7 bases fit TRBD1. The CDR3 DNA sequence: TGTGCCAGCAGCTGGGGACAGACGATACTCAGCACAGATACGCAGTATTTT. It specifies CASSWGQTILSTDTQYF. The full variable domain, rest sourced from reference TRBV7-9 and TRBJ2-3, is DTGVSQNPRHKITKRGQNVTFRCDPISEHNRLYWYRQTLGQGPEFLTYFQNEAQLEKSRLLSDRFSAERPKGSFSTLEIQRTEQGDSAMYLCASSWGQTILSTDTQYFGPGTRLTVL.